This record concerns one T cell receptor beta chain sequence. At one end the junction does not follow the germline gene, possibly because of a read error. These data originate in a study of blood T cell repertoires in COVID-19. Study as a whole: Acute-phase and convalescent COVID-19 samples originated in the United States, Italy and Spain. The analysed material was cDNA or gDNA that came from T cells, B-cell-depleted T cells, or PBMCs.

In the study's own analysis: Using reference gene primer amplification, nucleated cell counts were estimated. Sequencing used immunoSEQ multiplex PCR; TCRdb keeps in-frame clones, though not all of them. V and J calls and clone size are those listed in that table; D and trimming were worked out from the DNA. The sample lists 120,000 or so clones, about 92% occurring once. Per the germline V gene, CDR1 is SSHAT and CDR2 is FNYEAQ (reference sequence). The CDR3 sequence is 14 residues long. One Seattle source followed patients from active infection through their disease course. V gene TRBV7-7 combines with J gene TRBJ2-1; TRBD2 matches 10 bases. Sequencing input: peripheral blood. The sequence derives from a man aged 55-75 years with COVID-19, enrolled during active disease. The CDR3 coding sequence is TGTGCTAGCAGTTCTAGCGGGAGTAACAATGAGCAGTTCTTC. Translated: CASSSSGSNNEQFF.